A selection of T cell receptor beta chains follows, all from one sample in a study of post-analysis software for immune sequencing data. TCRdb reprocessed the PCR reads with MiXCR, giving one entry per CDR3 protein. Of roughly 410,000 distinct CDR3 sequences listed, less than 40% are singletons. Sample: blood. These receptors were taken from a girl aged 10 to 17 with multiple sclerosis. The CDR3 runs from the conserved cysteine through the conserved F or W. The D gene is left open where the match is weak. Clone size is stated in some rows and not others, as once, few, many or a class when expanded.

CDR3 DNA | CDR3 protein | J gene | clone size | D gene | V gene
TGCGCCAGCAGCTTTCGGGACGGCTTGAACACTGAAGCTTTCTTT | CASSFRDGLNTEAFF | TRBJ1-1 | . | . | TRBV5-1
TGCGCCAGCAGCCGAGGGTGGGGGGGCACTGAAGCTTTCTTT | CASSRGWGGTEAFF | TRBJ1-1 | . | . | TRBV4-3
TGTGCCAGCAGCCAAGGGACTGGGCCCTACAATGAGCAGTTCTTC | CASSQGTGPYNEQFF | TRBJ2-1 | . | . | TRBV4-2
TGCGCCAGCAGCCAAGAGAGGGCCCCGGAAAATGAGCAGTTCTTC | CASSQERAPENEQFF | TRBJ2-1 | . | . | TRBV4-3
TGCAGCGTGAGGGGAGGGGGAAACACCATATATTTT | CSVRGGGNTIYF | TRBJ1-3 | once | . | TRBV29-1
TGTGCCATTTCACAGGGGAATCCTTTGGAGACCCAGTACTTC | CAISQGNPLETQYF | TRBJ2-5 | . | TRBD1 | TRBV2
TGCGCCAGCAGGAGGGGGGGCCAAGAGACCCAGTACTTC | CASRRGGQETQYF | TRBJ2-5 | . | . | TRBV5-1
TGTGCCAGCAGCTTCAGAACGACAGGGCAAACGGATGGCTACACCTTC | CASSFRTTGQTDGYTF | TRBJ1-2 | . | TRBD1 | TRBV6-2/TRBV6-3
TGCGCCAGCAGCCTTAGTAGGGCCTCCTACAATGAGCAGTTCTTC | CASSLSRASYNEQFF | TRBJ2-1 | . | . | TRBV4-3
TGCAGCGCCAGACAATCAGGAGAGACCCAGTACTTC | CSARQSGETQYF | TRBJ2-5 | . | . | TRBV29-1
TGTGCCAGCAGTCCTCAGGGGGCTTTTGAAAAACTGTTTTTT | CASSPQGAFEKLFF | TRBJ1-4 | . | TRBD1 | TRBV12-3/TRBV12-4
TGTGCCAGCAGCTCGCCGGGGCAGACTACGCAGTATTTT | CASSSPGQTTQYF | TRBJ2-3 | few | . | TRBV28
TGTGCCAGCAGAGCCGGACAGGGGGCGAATGAAAAACTGTTTTTT | CASRAGQGANEKLFF | TRBJ1-4 | . | TRBD1 | TRBV2